One and the same sample provided the 23 T cell receptor beta chains below, sequenced in a study of blood T cell repertoires in COVID-19. Sequencing used immunoSEQ multiplex PCR; TCRdb keeps in-frame clones, though not all of them. Here the sample spans tens of thousands of clones, about 80% being singletons. The sequencing sample was made of peripheral blood. These receptors all stem from a woman aged 80 or over with acute or convalescent COVID-19.

The rearrangement uses TRBV4-2 and TRBJ2-5; tentatively, D is TRBD2 (8 bases). Deletions cut 0 bases from V and 4 bases from J, with 18 bases between. The CDR3 consists of 17 residues. Germline V gene sequence: CDR1 LGHNA, CDR2 YNFKEQ. The CDR3 DNA reads as TGTGCCAGCAGCCAAGAAGGGACAGCGGGAGAGGCAGAGACCCAGTACTTC. This codes for CASSQEGTAGEAETQYF.

The chain has TRBV5-1 and TRBJ2-3; 8 nucleotides match TRBD2. CDR1 is SGHRS, CDR2 YFSETQ, per germline. This CDR3 has 15 amino acids. Trimming cost V 5 bases and J 6 bases; bases outside gene matches: 11. The CDR3 here is CASRNPSGSIDTQYF. CDR3 sequence (DNA): TGCGCCAGCAGAAACCCCAGCGGGAGCATTGATACGCAGTATTTT.

The chain uses TRBV28 and TRBJ1-2; D unclear. Between the trimmed V and J ends, which lost 4 bases and 5 bases, there was a span of 11 bases. Germline V CDR1 and CDR2: MDHEN, SYDVKM. This CDR3 contains 13 residues. The DNA for the CDR3 is TGTGCCAGCAGTTCAGTGGCCCCTTATGGCTACACCTTC. This codes for CASSSVAPYGYTF.

The rearrangement links TRBV28 to TRBJ2-7; TRBD2 is a possible D gene (7 bases). Looked up from germline, CDR1 is MDHEN and CDR2 is SYDVKM. The V end was cut by 5 bases, the J end by 6 bases, with 20 bases between. The CDR3 contains 15 residues. CDR3 bases: TGTGCCAGCAGTCTAGGGGGGGCTAGGCCTGTCGAGCAGTACTTC. It yields the protein CASSLGGARPVEQYF.

This rearrangement joins TRBV28 to TRBJ1-1; D uncertain. In germline, CDR1 is MDHEN, CDR2 SYDVKM. V lost 1 base and J 1 base, leaving 7 bases between the germline ends. The CDR3 has 14 amino acids. CDR3 residues: CASSLLLKNTEAFF. The DNA for the CDR3 is TGTGCCAGCAGTTTATTACTCAAGAACACTGAAGCTTTCTTT.

The chain links TRBV11-2 to TRBJ2-2, with TRBD2 identical over 8 bases. V was pared by 6 bases and J by 4 bases, with 7 bases of the junction left unmatched. Germline V gene data show CDR1 as SGHAT and CDR2 as FQNNGV. This CDR3 comprises 15 residues. This CDR3 reads CASRAGLAGTGELFF. CDR3 sequence (DNA): TGTGCCAGCAGGGCTGGCCTAGCGGGCACCGGGGAGCTGTTTTTT.

The chain combines TRBV6-4 with TRBJ2-3, with 9 bases lining up with TRBD2. The length of the CDR3 is 14 residues. Per the germline V gene, CDR1 is MRHNA and CDR2 is SNTAGT. V lost 8 bases and J lost 0; bases outside the gene matches: 3. In DNA, the CDR3 is TGTGCCAGCGCCACTAGCGGGAGCACAGATACGCAGTATTTT. Translated: CASATSGSTDTQYF.

The V gene is TRBV7-2, the J gene TRBJ2-5, with D maybe TRBD1 (5 bases). Trimming removed 3 bases from V and 4 bases from J, with 12 bases in between. This CDR3 has 14 amino acids. Germline V gene data show CDR1 as SGHTA and CDR2 as FQGNSA. The CDR3 bases are TGTGCCAGCAGCTTTTACGGAAGGGGAGAGACCCAGTACTTC. It specifies CASSFYGRGETQYF.

J is TRBJ1-2 and V is TRBV12-3 or TRBV12-4; TRBD1 matches 7 bases. The CDR3 covers 12 residues. The junction had 4 bases not matched to a gene; V was cut back by 4 bases and J by 8 bases. The DNA of the CDR3 is TGTGCCAGCAGTTCGACAGGGACCGGCTACACCTTC. Translated: CASSSTGTGYTF.

The chain couples TRBV27 to TRBJ2-1; 10 nucleotides agree with TRBD2. Trimming cost V 11 bases and J 2 bases; bases outside gene matches: 18. The CDR3 extends over 18 amino acids. The germline CDR1 and CDR2 sequences are MNHEY and SMNVEV (reference sequence). Written as DNA, the CDR3 is TGTGCCTCCCAAGGGGCTAGCGGGGGATGGGGGACCTACAATGAGCAGTTCTTC. Its translation: CASQGASGGWGTYNEQFF.

This clone was counted a single time. The rearrangement joins TRBV13 to TRBJ2-7, with TRBD2 matching over 12 bases. With 7 bases clipped from V and 8 bases from J, the junction kept 6 bases outside the gene matches. Germline V gene data show CDR1 as PRHDT and CDR2 as FYEKMQ (reference sequence). CDR3 length: 13 residues. The CDR3, as DNA: TGTGCCAGCAAGACCTGGACTAGCGGGAAGCAGTACTTC. This codes for CASKTWTSGKQYF.

This clone was picked up a small number of times. V and J are TRBV7-8 and TRBJ1-5, with a weak D call TRBD1 (6 bases). This CDR3 comprises 15 residues. Germline V gene lookup returns CDR1 SGHVS and CDR2 FQNEAQ. The germline V and J ends were trimmed by 8 bases and 3 bases, with 17 bases remaining between them. In nucleotides, the CDR3 is TGTGCCAGCCGAAGGTCAGGGGCTACCAATCAGCCCCAGCATTTT. Translation gives CASRRSGATNQPQHF.

The V and J genes are TRBV11-2 and TRBJ2-7; the D gene is possibly TRBD2 (6 bases). CDR1 SGHAT and CDR2 FQNNGV come from the germline V gene. This CDR3 is 15 amino acids long. V dropped 1 base and J dropped 3 bases, with 13 bases sitting between them. CDR3 nucleotide sequence: TGTGCCAGCAGCTTAGTCGCGGGGCTCGGCTACGAGCAGTACTTC. Translating it yields CASSLVAGLGYEQYF. Based on the CDR3 plus reference TRBV11-2 and TRBJ2-7, the full variable domain is EAGVAQSPRYKIIEKRQSVAFWCNPISGHATLYWYQQILGQGPKLLIQFQNNGVVDDSQLPKDRFSAERLKGVDSTLKIQPAKLEDSAVYLCASSLVAGLGYEQYFGPGTRLTVT.

V and J are TRBV19 and TRBJ2-7, with D tentatively TRBD1 (5 bases). The CDR3 extends over 15 amino acids. Deletions cut 0 bases from V and 3 bases from J, with 12 bases between. Germline loops: CDR1 LNHDA, CDR2 SQIVND (reference sequence). Here the CDR3 reads CASSIDNPGNYEQYF. In DNA form, the CDR3 reads TGTGCCAGTAGTATAGACAATCCAGGGAACTACGAGCAGTACTTC.

J is TRBJ2-7 and V is TRBV12-3 or TRBV12-4; no clear D. CDR3 size: 11 residues. Trimming removed 5 bases from V and 4 bases from J, with 6 bases in between. The DNA for the CDR3 is TGTGCCAGCAGTCTCTTATACGAGCAGTACTTC. It yields the protein CASSLLYEQYF.

In its sample, this clone was seen once. This chain connects TRBV30 to TRBJ2-7; TRBD2 aligns across 8 bases. CDR1 is GTSNPN and CDR2 is SVGIG in the germline V gene (reference sequence). CDR3 size: 15 residues. The V and J ends lost 2 bases and 5 bases, in that order; junction bases with no gene match: 11. The CDR3 region is CAWSPTGGALNEQYF. The CDR3 bases are TGTGCCTGGAGTCCGACGGGGGGGGCCTTGAACGAGCAGTACTTC.

CDR3 in amino acids: CASSPISAGTQYF. DNA of the CDR3: TGTGCCAGCAGTCCGATCAGCGCTGGGACCCAGTACTTC. This chain links TRBV12-3 or TRBV12-4 with TRBJ2-5; D is ambiguous. The germline V and J ends were trimmed by 5 bases and 7 bases, with 14 bases remaining between them. The CDR3 has 13 residues.

This clone has a single count. The chain carries TRBV27 and TRBJ1-6; 8 nucleotides line up with TRBD1. CDR1 and CDR2 from the germline V gene are MNHEY and SMNVEV (reference sequence). J gave up 8 bases and V 2 bases, and 5 bases lay outside the gene matches. CDR3 length equals 15 residues. The CDR3: CASSLRQGTHSPLHF. The CDR3 bases are TGTGCCAGCAGTTTAAGACAGGGGACTCATTCACCCCTCCACTTT.

The genes are TRBV5-6 and TRBJ2-7, with 8 bases matching TRBD1. V dropped 0 bases and J dropped 2; count of bases not matched to a gene: 4. The germline V gene encodes CDR1 SGHDT and CDR2 YYEEEE. This CDR3 has 15 amino acids. In nucleotides, the CDR3 is TGTGCCAGCAGCTTGGTAGGGACAGGTCCCTACGAGCAGTACTTC. This encodes CASSLVGTGPYEQYF.

This clone was detected ten times or more. This rearrangement joins TRBV7-8 to TRBJ2-5, with 9 bases identical to TRBD1. Unmatched junction bases numbered 4, after V lost 3 bases and J lost 2 bases. Germline CDR1 and CDR2: SGHVS and FQNEAQ. The CDR3 extends over 15 amino acids. CDR3 sequence reads: CASSFQGQGQETQYF. The CDR3 region has the DNA TGTGCCAGCAGCTTCCAGGGACAGGGTCAAGAGACCCAGTACTTC. Combining the CDR3 with reference TRBV7-8 and TRBJ2-5 gives the whole variable domain GAGVSQSPRYKVAKRGQDVALRCDPISGHVSLFWYQQALGQGPEFLTYFQNEAQLDKSGLPSDRFFAERPEGSVSTLKIQRTQQEDSAVYLCASSFQGQGQETQYFGPGTRLLVL.

The genes are TRBV7-9 and TRBJ1-3; D perhaps matches TRBD1 (5 bases). This CDR3 spans 13 amino acids. The germline V and J ends were trimmed by 5 bases and 3 bases, with 8 bases remaining between them. The germline gives CDR1 SEHNR, CDR2 FQNEAQ (reference sequence). The CDR3 here is CASSPGGGNTIYF. In nucleotides, the CDR3 is TGTGCCAGCAGCCCCGGGGGTGGAAACACCATATATTTT.

The chain employs TRBV7-8 and TRBJ1-5; TRBD1 matches 9 bases. CDR3 length: 15 residues. Per germline, CDR1 SGHVS and CDR2 FQNEAQ. J lost 7 bases, V lost 0 bases, and 4 bases had no gene match. The DNA for the CDR3 is TGTGCCAGCAGCTTAGCGGGACAGGGAGTCCAGCCCCAGCATTTT. Protein sequence: CASSLAGQGVQPQHF.

The rearrangement joins TRBV6-6 to TRBJ1-5; D unclear. V was pared by 6 bases and J by 7 bases, with 13 bases between. CDR1 is MNHNY, CDR2 SVGAGI, per germline (reference sequence). The CDR3 is made up of 13 amino acids. The CDR3 coding sequence is TGTGCCAGCAGCTCGGGGTTAGGACAGCCCCAGCATTTT. This encodes CASSSGLGQPQHF.